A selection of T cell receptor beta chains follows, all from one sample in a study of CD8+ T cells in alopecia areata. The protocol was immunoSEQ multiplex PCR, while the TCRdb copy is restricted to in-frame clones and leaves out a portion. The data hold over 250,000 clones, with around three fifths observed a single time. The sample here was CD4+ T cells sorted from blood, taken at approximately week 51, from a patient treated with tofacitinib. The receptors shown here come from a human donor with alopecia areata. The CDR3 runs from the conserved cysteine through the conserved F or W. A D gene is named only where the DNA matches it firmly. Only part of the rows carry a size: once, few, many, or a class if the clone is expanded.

CDR3aa: CAWSVLGVNTPQHF
CDR3nt: TGTGCCTGGAGTGTACTGGGGGTGAATACGCCCCAGCATTTT
d_gene: -
abundance: -
j_gene: TRBJ1-5
v_gene: TRBV30

CDR3aa: CASSRITGEHTGDNEQFF
CDR3nt: TGTGCCAGCAGCCGGATAACAGGGGAACATACAGGGGACAATGAGCAGTTCTTC
d_gene: TRBD1
abundance: few
j_gene: TRBJ2-1
v_gene: TRBV7-6

CDR3aa: CASSDVTGTGETQYF
CDR3nt: TGTGCCAGCAGTGACGTTACAGGGACGGGGGAGACCCAGTACTTC
d_gene: -
abundance: -
j_gene: TRBJ2-5
v_gene: TRBV25-1

CDR3aa: CASSLVETGANEQFF
CDR3nt: TGTGCCAGCAGCTTAGTAGAGACAGGGGCAAATGAGCAGTTCTTC
d_gene: TRBD1
abundance: few
j_gene: TRBJ2-1
v_gene: TRBV7-2

CDR3aa: CATSRARSDTQYF
CDR3nt: TGTGCCACCAGCAGAGCCAGATCAGATACGCAGTATTTT
d_gene: -
abundance: -
j_gene: TRBJ2-3
v_gene: TRBV15

CDR3aa: CASSQGMGSGSYEQYF
CDR3nt: TGTGCCAGCAGCCAGGGAATGGGGTCTGGCTCCTACGAGCAGTACTTC
d_gene: -
abundance: -
j_gene: TRBJ2-7
v_gene: TRBV9

CDR3aa: CASRAGTSGGNEQFF
CDR3nt: TGTGCCAGCAGGGCCGGGACTAGCGGGGGGAATGAGCAGTTCTTC
d_gene: TRBD2
abundance: -
j_gene: TRBJ2-1
v_gene: TRBV2

CDR3aa: CASSLIFRGINTGELFF
CDR3nt: TGCGCCAGCAGCTTGATCTTTCGGGGGATCAACACCGGGGAGCTGTTTTTT
d_gene: -
abundance: once
j_gene: TRBJ2-2
v_gene: TRBV5-1

CDR3aa: CASSYSTGTNSPLHF
CDR3nt: TGTGCCAGCAGTTACTCGACAGGGACGAATTCACCCCTCCACTTT
d_gene: TRBD1
abundance: few
j_gene: TRBJ1-6
v_gene: TRBV6-5

CDR3aa: CASSLERDQPQHF
CDR3nt: TGTGCCAGCAGCTTAGAGCGGGATCAGCCCCAGCATTTT
d_gene: -
abundance: -
j_gene: TRBJ1-5
v_gene: TRBV7-3

CDR3aa: CASSLGDQTETQYF
CDR3nt: TGCGCCAGCAGCTTGGGGGACCAGACCGAGACCCAGTACTTC
d_gene: -
abundance: -
j_gene: TRBJ2-5
v_gene: TRBV5-1

CDR3aa: CASSPGTGRGYGYTF
CDR3nt: TGTGCCAGCAGCCCCGGGACAGGGAGGGGCTATGGCTACACCTTC
d_gene: TRBD1
abundance: -
j_gene: TRBJ1-2
v_gene: TRBV5-4

CDR3aa: CSVEGTEQNTEAFF
CDR3nt: TGCAGCGTTGAAGGTACAGAGCAGAACACTGAAGCTTTCTTT
d_gene: -
abundance: few
j_gene: TRBJ1-1
v_gene: TRBV29-1

CDR3aa: CASAESYNEQFF
CDR3nt: TGTGCCTCCGCAGAATCCTACAATGAGCAGTTCTTC
d_gene: -
abundance: -
j_gene: TRBJ2-1
v_gene: TRBV6-5

CDR3aa: CSVDGGAFSDQPQHF
CDR3nt: TGCAGCGTTGATGGGGGGGCTTTTAGCGATCAGCCCCAGCATTTT
d_gene: -
abundance: -
j_gene: TRBJ1-5
v_gene: TRBV29-1